The 27 T cell receptor beta chains reported below all come from one sample, sequenced in a study of cytotoxic CD8 clonotypes in ibrutinib-treated CLL. TCRdb keeps only in-frame clones here, not all; method: immunoSEQ multiplex PCR. The data hold 90,000 to 100,000 clones, with 60% to 80% observed a single time. The specimen was PBMCs, collected after 12 months of ibrutinib treatment. Every receptor here comes from a human donor with chronic lymphocytic leukemia.

This chain uses TRBV2 with TRBJ1-1; D unresolved. Germline V lookup: CDR1 SNHLY, CDR2 FYNNEI. The length of the CDR3 is 15 residues. Trimming took 1 base from V and 5 from J, leaving 14 bases between them. The CDR3 region is CASSEDTRLGTEAFF. The CDR3 nucleotides read TGTGCCAGCAGTGAAGATACCAGGCTGGGGACTGAAGCTTTCTTT.

This clone was seen just once. The rearrangement joins TRBV9 to TRBJ1-1, with 7 positions matching TRBD1. The V gene's germline CDR1 is SGDLS and CDR2 YYNGEE. V gave up 4 bases and J gave up 3 bases; unmatched junction bases: 12. The CDR3 loop spans 16 amino acids. The CDR3 nucleotides are TGTGCCAGCAGCCCAACGGGACAGTCAGTGGACACTGAAGCTTTCTTT. It specifies CASSPTGQSVDTEAFF.

The chain carries TRBV5-1 and TRBJ1-1, with a weak D call TRBD1 (5 bases). Per germline, CDR1 SGHRS and CDR2 YFSETQ. The CDR3 spans 14 residues. Trimming cost V 0 bases and J 7 bases, with 13 bases left between them. CDR3 bases: TGCGCCAGCAGCTTGGTTGGCAGGGAAGATGAAGCTTTCTTT. Translated, it gives CASSLVGREDEAFF.

The chain is built from TRBV7-3 and TRBJ1-1; TRBD1 matches at 7 bases. The germline V gene encodes CDR1 SGHTA and CDR2 FQGTGA. CDR3 length: 15 amino acids. V lost 0 bases, J lost 1 base, and 2 bases stayed unmatched. For the CDR3, the DNA is TGTGCCAGCAGCTTAACGGGGGACAGGAACACTGAAGCTTTCTTT. Its protein is CASSLTGDRNTEAFF.

The V call is TRBV5-1, the J call TRBJ2-5, with D possibly TRBD2 on 6 matching bases. V shed 1 base and J shed 5 bases, with 15 bases lying between them. The CDR3 length is 15 residues. The germline V gene encodes CDR1 SGHRS and CDR2 YFSETQ. The CDR3 loop is CASSLFQGGLETQYF. The CDR3 coding sequence is TGCGCCAGCAGCTTGTTCCAGGGAGGACTTGAGACCCAGTACTTC.

The chain combines TRBV18 with TRBJ2-5; weak D call: TRBD2 (6 bases). Trimming removed 6 bases at V and 4 bases at J, with 15 bases between. This CDR3 region has 14 residues. The germline gives CDR1 KGHSH, CDR2 LQKENI. The CDR3 sequence: CASSLRGAGETQYF. For the CDR3, the DNA is TGTGCCAGCTCCCTTCGCGGGGCCGGAGAGACCCAGTACTTC.

The chain joins TRBV19 to TRBJ1-1; D possibly corresponds to TRBD1 (5 bases). This CDR3 region has 15 residues. Germline V gene data show CDR1 as LNHDA and CDR2 as SQIVND (reference sequence). Trimming pared 2 bases from V and 1 base from J, leaving 11 bases between. CDR3 nucleotides: TGTGCCAGTAGTATATGGGGCGCGCAGAACACTGAAGCTTTCTTT. The encoded protein is CASSIWGAQNTEAFF.

This sequence joins TRBV6-7 and TRBJ2-1, with D possibly matching TRBD1 (5 bases). TRBV6-7 falls under the ORF class, with uncertain function. The CDR3 has 15 residues. Trimming left V 0 bases short and J 5 bases short, with 11 bases between. CDR3 amino acids: CASSYSAGKDNEQFF. In DNA form, the CDR3 reads TGTGCCAGCAGTTACTCTGCAGGGAAGGACAATGAGCAGTTCTTC.

In its sample, this clone was seen once. V and J are TRBV19 and TRBJ1-5; the match to TRBD1 covers 7 bases. The V segment lost 6 bases and the J segment 3 bases; nucleotides outside the gene matches: 5. CDR1 and CDR2 (germline): LNHDA, SQIVND (reference sequence). This CDR3 is 14 amino acids long. The chain's CDR3 is CASRPTGANQPQHF. In DNA form, the CDR3 reads TGTGCCAGTAGGCCCACAGGGGCCAATCAGCCCCAGCATTTT.

V is TRBV19 and J is TRBJ1-5; D gene unclear. Trimming pared 3 bases from V and 7 bases from J, leaving 10 bases between. The germline V gene has CDR1 LNHDA and CDR2 SQIVND (reference sequence). The CDR3 has 13 amino acids. The CDR3 region is CASSIDAGQPQHF. The CDR3 nucleotides read TGTGCCAGTAGTATTGACGCTGGGCAGCCCCAGCATTTT.

This clone was seen a single time. This chain connects TRBV7-9 to TRBJ2-7, with D maybe TRBD2 (5 bases). Germline V gene lookup returns CDR1 SEHNR and CDR2 FQNEAQ (reference sequence). The CDR3 has 12 amino acids. V was trimmed by 5 bases and J by 7 bases, leaving 12 bases between them. The CDR3 coding sequence is TGTGCCAGCAGCCCAGGAGGTTTAGAGCAGTACTTC. Protein: CASSPGGLEQYF.

The chain combines TRBV5-1 with TRBJ1-5; tentatively, D is TRBD1 (6 bases). This CDR3 contains 15 residues. CDR1 and CDR2 from the germline V gene are SGHRS and YFSETQ. V gave up 0 bases and J gave up 3 bases, with 10 bases separating them. The CDR3 bases are TGCGCCAGCAGCTTGGTGGGGGGCTCCAATCAGCCCCAGCATTTT. Translated, it gives CASSLVGGSNQPQHF.

The CDR3 coding sequence is TGTGCCAGTAGTACCCCAGGCCCTAGGGCTTTCTTT. It specifies CASSTPGPRAFF. V gene TRBV19 combines with J gene TRBJ1-1; unclear D gene. This CDR3 comprises 12 residues. The germline CDR1 and CDR2 sequences are LNHDA and SQIVND (reference sequence). The germline V and J ends were trimmed by 4 bases and 11 bases, with 14 bases remaining between them.

This clone showed up just a few times. This chain links TRBV19 with TRBJ2-2; TRBD1 aligns across 8 bases. Looked up from germline, CDR1 is LNHDA and CDR2 is SQIVND (reference sequence). This CDR3 spans 15 amino acids. V trimming: 1 base; J trimming: 4 bases; junction bases outside the gene matches: 2. The CDR3 bases are TGTGCCAGTAGTATAGGGACAGGGTCCACCGGGGAGCTGTTTTTT. Translation: CASSIGTGSTGELFF.

The chain recombines TRBV30 with TRBJ1-6; the D gene is possibly TRBD1 (6 bases). Trimming left V 7 bases short and J 7 bases short, with 17 bases between. This CDR3 is built from 14 residues. CDR1 is GTSNPN, CDR2 SVGIG, per germline (reference sequence). CDR3 protein: CAFTPGQQNSPLHF. Here the CDR3 DNA reads TGTGCCTTCACACCGGGACAACAAAATTCACCCCTCCACTTT.

The CDR3 DNA follows: TGTGCCAGCACCGCCGTGGGCAGAGCCTACGAGCAGTACTTC. As protein: CASTAVGRAYEQYF. The chain has TRBV13 and TRBJ2-7; the D is unclear. Germline lookup yields CDR1 PRHDT and CDR2 FYEKMQ (reference sequence). Trimming removed 7 bases from V and 2 bases from J, with 15 bases in between. CDR3 length equals 14 residues. The whole variable domain, filled in from reference TRBV13 and TRBJ2-7, reads AAGVIQSPRHLIKEKRETATLKCYPIPRHDTVYWYQQGPGQDPQFLISFYEKMQSDKGSIPDRFSAQQFSDYHSELNMSSLELGDSALYFCASTAVGRAYEQYFGPGTRLTVT.

The genes are TRBV7-2 and TRBJ2-7, with 9 bases identical to TRBD1. Germline V CDR1 and CDR2: SGHTA, FQGNSA. The CDR3 is 17 residues long. The V segment lost 7 bases and the J segment 1 base; nucleotides outside the gene matches: 14. CDR3 region: CASTTITNRGLSYEQYF. CDR3 DNA: TGTGCCAGCACGACCATAACCAACAGGGGGCTTTCCTACGAGCAGTACTTC.

This clone was found many times. The chain joins TRBV5-6 to TRBJ1-2, with 12 bases identical to TRBD1. Per germline, CDR1 SGHDT and CDR2 YYEEEE. The CDR3 covers 14 residues. V shed 4 bases and J 8 bases; nucleotides not matched to a gene: 6. The CDR3 DNA reads TGTGCCAGCAGCCCGGGACAGGGGGCCTGGGGCTACACCTTC. It translates to CASSPGQGAWGYTF.

This rearrangement joins TRBV10-3 to TRBJ2-3, with TRBD1 as a possible D gene (7 bases). The CDR3 is 14 residues long. Germline V CDR1 and CDR2: ENHRY, SYGVKD. The germline V and J ends were trimmed by 11 bases and 2 bases, with 17 bases remaining between them. The CDR3: CASKEGQSTDTQYF. Here the CDR3 DNA reads TGTGCCTCCAAGGAGGGACAGTCCACAGATACGCAGTATTTT.

The V call is TRBV29-1, the J call TRBJ2-2; D may be TRBD1 (6 bases). Germline values: CDR1 SQVTM, CDR2 ANQGSEA. V was pared by 0 bases and J by 4 bases, with 6 bases between. The CDR3 sequence is 13 residues long. CDR3 DNA sequence: TGCAGCGTTGAAGAACAGGGCACCGGGGAGCTGTTTTTT. It codes for CSVEEQGTGELFF.

The chain recombines TRBV5-1 with TRBJ2-7; 9 nucleotides align to TRBD1. The CDR3 contains 14 residues. Trimming took 4 bases from V and 1 from J; bases not matched to a gene: 3. Germline loops: CDR1 SGHRS, CDR2 YFSETQ. The CDR3 nucleotides read TGCGCCAGCAGCCTAGGACAGGGGTCCTACGAGCAGTACTTC. Its protein product is CASSLGQGSYEQYF.

The rearrangement uses TRBV27 and TRBJ1-6; TRBD1 matches 11 bases. Germline lookup yields CDR1 MNHEY and CDR2 SMNVEV (reference sequence). This CDR3 region has 15 residues. Trimming took 6 bases from V and 9 from J; bases not matched to a gene: 7. CDR3 sequence (DNA): TGTGCCAGCAGGGGCGGGACAGGGGGGGGTTCACCCCTCCACTTT. This gives the protein CASRGGTGGGSPLHF.

This clone is classed as medium-sized. The rearrangement links TRBV5-1 to TRBJ1-2; D may be TRBD1 (5 bases). The germline gives CDR1 SGHRS, CDR2 YFSETQ. The CDR3 spans 12 residues. V was clipped by 9 bases and J by 5 bases, with 14 bases between them. The CDR3 is CATNGGGYGYTF. The CDR3 DNA reads as TGCGCCACCAACGGGGGAGGATATGGCTACACCTTC.

This sequence joins TRBV4-1 and TRBJ2-7; D is perhaps TRBD2 (6 bases). V shed 1 base and J shed 2 bases, with 9 bases lying between them. CDR3 length: 14 amino acids. CDR1 is MGHRA and CDR2 is YSYEKL in the germline V gene. The CDR3 is CASSQGLGAYEQYF. CDR3 bases: TGCGCCAGCAGCCAAGGACTAGGGGCCTACGAGCAGTACTTC.

The chain has TRBV9 and TRBJ1-3, with TRBD1 matching 7 bases. V shed 0 bases and J 3 bases; nucleotides not matched to a gene: 6. Germline CDR1 is SGDLS and CDR2 is YYNGEE. The CDR3 extends over 16 amino acids. The CDR3 sequence is CASSVDEGAYGNTIYF. The DNA of the CDR3 is TGTGCCAGCAGCGTAGACGAGGGGGCATATGGAAACACCATATATTTT.

As DNA, the CDR3 is TGTGCCAGCAGTTCAAGACAGGAGTCGGAGGATACGCAGTATTTT. This sequence encodes CASSSRQESEDTQYF. The chain joins TRBV7-9 to TRBJ2-3; D possibly corresponds to TRBD1 (6 bases). The V end lost 6 bases, the J end lost 6 bases, and 19 bases lay between the germline ends. The CDR3 length is 15 residues. Germline values: CDR1 SEHNR, CDR2 FQNEAQ (reference sequence).

This clone was found a few times. The chain uses TRBV28 and TRBJ1-2; D is unclear. The CDR3 length is 12 residues. V was pared by 2 bases and J by 8 bases, with 9 bases between. Germline V lookup: CDR1 MDHEN, CDR2 SYDVKM. The CDR3 spells CASSLTRSGYTF. In DNA form, the CDR3 reads TGTGCCAGCAGTTTAACGCGGAGCGGCTACACCTTC.